This T cell receptor (beta chain) came from a study of blood T cell repertoires in COVID-19. The method was immunoSEQ multiplex PCR; TCRdb's version includes in-frame clones alone and lacks a portion of them. The repertoire consists of around 160,000 clones, with around 87% occurring once and the leading ten covering roughly 4%. The V end was cut by 2 bases, the J end by 6 bases, with 11 bases between. This CDR3 spans 14 amino acids. Germline CDR1 reads MNHEY; CDR2 reads SMNVEV (reference sequence). Sequences were obtained from PBMCs or T cells enriched from blood (not recorded which). The V and J genes are TRBV27 and TRBJ2-1, with D possibly TRBD2 on 6 matching bases. The TCR originated in a woman aged 40 to 50 who had been exposed to COVID-19. This chain's CDR3 is CASSLGLSPNEQFF. CDR3 DNA: TGTGCCAGCAGTTTAGGACTATCTCCCAATGAGCAGTTCTTC.